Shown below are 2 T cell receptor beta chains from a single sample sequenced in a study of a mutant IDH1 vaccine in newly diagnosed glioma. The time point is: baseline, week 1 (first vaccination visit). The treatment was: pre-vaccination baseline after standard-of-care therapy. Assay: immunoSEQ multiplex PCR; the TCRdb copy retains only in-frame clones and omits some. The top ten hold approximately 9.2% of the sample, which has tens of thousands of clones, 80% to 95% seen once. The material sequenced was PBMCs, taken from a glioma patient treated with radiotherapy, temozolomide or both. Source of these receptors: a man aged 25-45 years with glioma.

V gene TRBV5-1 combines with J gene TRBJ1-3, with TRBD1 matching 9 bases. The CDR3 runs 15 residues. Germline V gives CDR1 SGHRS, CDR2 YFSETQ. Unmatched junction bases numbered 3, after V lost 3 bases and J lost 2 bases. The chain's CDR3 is CASSSTGGPGNTIYF. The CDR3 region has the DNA TGCGCCAGCAGCTCGACAGGGGGGCCTGGAAACACCATATATTTT.

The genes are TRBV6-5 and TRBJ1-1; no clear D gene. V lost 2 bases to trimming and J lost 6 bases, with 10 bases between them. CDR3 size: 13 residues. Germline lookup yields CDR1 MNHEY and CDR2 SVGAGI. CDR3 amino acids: CASSYTEKSEAFF. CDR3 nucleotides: TGTGCCAGCAGTTACACAGAAAAGTCTGAAGCTTTCTTT.